This T cell receptor (beta chain) was captured by sequencing in a study of siplizumab effects on memory and regulatory T cells. Whole-study findings and limits: Sequences below about 10^-5 frequency were poorly captured, and few alloreactive clones mapped to unstimulated subsets. Siplizumab produced a significant reduction in alloreactive sequences that were traceable to unstimulated CD4+ memory cells.

In the case of this clone: What it binds is unknown.

Assay used: immunoSEQ multiplex PCR; TCRdb lists only in-frame clones, some missing. The sample yields about 100,000 clones, 75% to 95% seen once. Sequencing input: CD4+ T cells sorted from blood. The receptor was derived from a human donor in good health.

CDR3 DNA sequence: TGTGCCAGTAGTCGCGCGGGGGCAAATGAGCAGTTCTTC. Translating it yields CASSRAGANEQFF. The rearrangement joins TRBV19 to TRBJ2-1; possibly TRBD2 for D (7 bases). V was trimmed by 5 bases and J by 7 bases, leaving 12 bases between them. This CDR3 region has 13 residues. Germline lookup yields CDR1 LNHDA and CDR2 SQIVND (reference sequence).